The T cell receptor beta chain under discussion was sequenced for a study of T cell responses to AZD1222 COVID-19 vaccine. General observations from the study: In a largely white British group with more females than males, clonal diversity was possibly underestimated.

Trimming left V 4 bases short and J 5 bases short, with 9 bases between. The CDR3 runs to 13 residues. The germline gives CDR1 LNHDA, CDR2 SQIVND (reference sequence). Of note for this clone: No antigen is known for it.

TCRdb's copy holds only in-frame clones and misses some; the assay was immunoSEQ multiplex PCR. The sample has about 94,000 clones, 70% to 90% seen once. The TCR comes from an adult in good health. Sequencing used peripheral blood, obtained on day 0 of AZD1222 vaccination. The chain couples TRBV19 to TRBJ1-5; no clear D. The CDR3 nucleotides read TGTGCCAGTAGTACCCGACCATATCAGCCCCAGCATTTT. This codes for CASSTRPYQPQHF.